This T cell receptor (beta chain) was captured in a study of CD8 T cells in Susac syndrome (dated by TCRdb to about 2019). For the study in its entirety: Among the Susac syndrome patients who were sequenced, clinically active disease was present in six and clinical remission was observed in 8 or 9. Whether CD8+ T cell activation and differentiation in Susac syndrome was antigen driven was tested using repertoire sequencing. The clonality of the CD8+ T cell repertoire was compared across approximately eleven healthy donors, roughly 14 Susac syndrome patients and roughly 16 multiple sclerosis patients. At the time of blood withdrawal, Susac syndrome patients were either therapy-naive, taking corticosteroids (with some also receiving IVIg), or on IVIg alone. General findings and caveats noted by the study authors: Under 20 and five Susac-specific public clones were found in the total CD8+ and CD8+ TEMRA repertoires, respectively. CD8+ repertoires in Susac syndrome showed clonal expansion, which was highest in CD8+ TEMRA cells and was greater in clinically active patients than in remitting patients. The number of individuals in the TCR sequencing and HLA analysis was recognized as being relatively small.

Peripheral blood CD8+ and CD4+ T cells from healthy donors, Susac syndrome patients and multiple sclerosis patients were profiled by high-throughput TCR beta sequencing. Susac syndrome patients met recently defined diagnostic criteria for definite or probable disease. Bulk CD8+ and CD4+ T cells were purified by magnetic negative isolation, while CD8+ TEMRA cells were enriched using FACS. Blood was collected in EDTA tubes and processed within 24 hours, with PBMCs isolated through density gradient centrifugation. PBMCs intended for TCR sequencing were cryopreserved in liquid nitrogen and thawed later in a water bath at 37 degrees C. The sorted or isolated CD4+, CD8+ and CD8+ TEMRA cells had a purity of 90% or higher. Taken from the germline V gene (reference sequence), the CDR1 and CDR2 loops are PRHDT and FYEKMQ. Including cysteine and phenylalanine, the CDR3 has 15 amino acids. Of all the DNA, just the CDR3 is kept, 45 bases in frame from base 1. Unmatched junction bases come to 6, with V trimmed by 4 bases and J by 2 bases.

RNA was extracted with the RNeasy kit and roughly 0.45 to 1 ug was reverse transcribed using random hexamers. The immunoSEQ multiplex PCR assay, covering 54 Vbeta and 13 Jbeta segments, was used to amplify TCR beta CDR3 regions. To correct PCR amplification bias, a synthetic template baseline was used for both primer optimization and computational correction. The study's processing was this. Reads were annotated to V, D and J genes per IMGT and analyzed with immunoSEQ Analyzer, keeping only productive sequences. To calculate clonality, Shannon entropy was normalized by log2 of the number of productive unique sequences and then subtracted from one. For each patient and control, public and private clones were evaluated among the 100 most prevalent clones. Clones were defined as Susac-specific if absent from the healthy and MS cohorts, from approximately 1,100 published viral clones and from other ImmuneACCESS disease sequences. TCRdb reworked the public reads: Q25 trimming with fastp, MiXCR clone assembly, productive beta chains retained. Each CDR3 protein appears once, grouped with its most common genes and DNA. The V and J calls shown here were made by TCRdb, not taken from the authors' results. The sample profile shows under 85,000 distinct CDR3 sequences; nearly 95% of them were found once. The ten largest account for approximately 0.9% of the sample.

As for this clonotype: Its antigen is unknown. It has no much larger one-base neighbor in the sample; base qualities were not kept.

Sequencing was done on a sample of CD8+ T cells from PBMCs. The clonotype comes from a human donor with Susac syndrome. The sequence joins TRBV13 to TRBJ2-5; the junction holds 8 bases that match TRBD1. For the CDR3, the sequence is CASSSGQGEQETQYF. The nucleotide sequence reads as follows: TGTGCCAGCAGCTCCGGACAGGGAGAACAAGAGACCCAGTACTTC.